The 25 T cell receptor beta chains in this list originate from one sample, sequenced in a study of PD-1 blockade in classical Hodgkin lymphoma. Generated by immunoSEQ multiplex PCR, the TCRdb table keeps only in-frame clones and is missing some. The data contain 25,000 to 35,000 clones, approximately 80% of them singletons. Time point indicated: cycle 4 day 1 (C4D1), after 6 weeks of nivolumab. Relapse after autologous stem cell transplantation occurred in every patient, and brentuximab vedotin exposure varied. The starting material was peripheral blood mononuclear cells (PBMCs), obtained before the fourth cycle of nivolumab. These receptors came from a human donor with classical Hodgkin lymphoma.

In its sample, this clone was seen once. The V gene is TRBV7-9, the J gene TRBJ2-5, with 9 nucleotides matching TRBD1. The CDR3 sequence is 15 residues long. Germline V lookup: CDR1 SEHNR, CDR2 FQNEAQ (reference sequence). V lost 2 bases to trimming and J lost 5 bases; unmatched junction nucleotides: 6. DNA of the CDR3: TGTGCCAGCAGCTTAATAGGGACAGGGCAGGAGACCCAGTACTTC. This gives the protein CASSLIGTGQETQYF.

The chain has TRBV21-1 and TRBJ1-2; the listed D gene, TRBD1, was not tested against the DNA. TRBV21-1 is given as a pseudogene. This CDR3 comprises 12 residues. In DNA, the CDR3 is TGTGCCAGCACCGACAGGGGTTATGGCTACACCTTC. Protein: CASTDRGYGYTF.

V is TRBV29-1 and J is TRBJ2-7; D remains unclear. The CDR3 runs to 11 residues. V lost 7 bases, J lost 3 bases, and 10 bases lay in between. Germline values: CDR1 SQVTM, CDR2 ANQGSEA. CDR3 region: CSAQLGYEQYF. The CDR3 DNA sequence: TGCAGCGCTCAACTTGGCTACGAGCAGTACTTC.

V and J are TRBV18 and TRBJ1-1; D gene ambiguous. Deletions cut 1 base from V and 1 base from J, with 4 bases between. CDR3 length equals 13 residues. The germline V gene encodes CDR1 KGHSH and CDR2 LQKENI. Here the CDR3 reads CASSPQKNTEAFF. The CDR3 nucleotides read TGTGCCAGCTCACCACAGAAGAACACTGAAGCTTTCTTT.

The chain uses TRBV6-6 and TRBJ2-1; no reliable D call. There are 14 residues in the CDR3. Trimming removed 3 bases from V and 4 bases from J, with 10 bases in between. The germline CDR1 and CDR2 sequences are MNHNY and SVGAGI (reference sequence). The CDR3: CASSYQEGYNEQFF. CDR3 bases: TGTGCCAGCAGTTATCAGGAAGGGTACAATGAGCAGTTCTTC.

V gene TRBV5-4 combines with J gene TRBJ2-1, with 9 bases lining up with TRBD2. The V and J ends lost 2 bases and 9 bases, in that order; junction bases with no gene match: 15. Germline loops: CDR1 SGHNT, CDR2 YYREEE (reference sequence). This CDR3 comprises 17 residues. The CDR3 protein is CASSLPPTAGGFTEQFF. For the CDR3, the DNA is TGTGCCAGCAGCTTACCCCCGACAGCGGGGGGTTTCACTGAGCAGTTCTTC.

The rearrangement uses TRBV6-5 and TRBJ1-2; D unresolved. The CDR3 consists of 15 residues. The germline gives CDR1 MNHEY, CDR2 SVGAGI. V was shortened by 8 bases and J by 4 bases, with 20 bases between the two germline ends. The CDR3 coding sequence is TGTGCCAGCTCTCTTAGCCCGGGGTTTAGCTATGGCTACACCTTC. Its protein product is CASSLSPGFSYGYTF.

This clone qualifies as medium-sized. CDR3 protein: CASRASGGPGEQYF. The CDR3 DNA reads as TGTGCCAGCCGGGCCAGCGGGGGGCCGGGGGAGCAGTACTTC. This chain uses TRBV28 with TRBJ2-7; 9 bases map to TRBD2. The CDR3 totals 14 residues. CDR1 MDHEN and CDR2 SYDVKM come from the germline V gene. With 8 bases clipped from V and 7 bases from J, the junction kept 12 bases outside the gene matches.

The J gene is TRBJ1-2, the V gene TRBV19; D perhaps matches TRBD1 (5 bases). Germline V CDR1 and CDR2: LNHDA, SQIVND (reference sequence). V dropped 3 bases and J dropped 5 bases, with 13 bases sitting between them. This CDR3 contains 14 residues. DNA for the CDR3: TGTGCCAGTAGTATGGAGGGGAGAGGATATGGCTACACCTTC. Its protein is CASSMEGRGYGYTF.

The rearrangement joins TRBV7-9 to TRBJ1-1, with D uncertain. CDR3 length: 11 residues. Germline V lookup: CDR1 SEHNR, CDR2 FQNEAQ (reference sequence). V was pared by 4 bases and J by 7 bases, with 7 bases between. CDR3 sequence: CASSSEHEAFF. CDR3 nucleotide sequence: TGTGCCAGCAGCTCGGAACATGAAGCTTTCTTT.

The rearrangement uses TRBV11-2 and TRBJ2-3; the match to TRBD1 covers 9 bases. CDR1 SGHAT and CDR2 FQNNGV come from the germline V gene. The CDR3 is made up of 19 amino acids. J was trimmed by 2 bases and V by 5 bases; bases with no gene match: 17. The CDR3 nucleotides read TGTGCCAGCAGCCGGGGGCTGGACAGGGGAGTGGGGATCACAGATACGCAGTATTTT. Protein product: CASSRGLDRGVGITDTQYF.

This chain uses TRBV7-2 with TRBJ2-2, with TRBD1 identical over 7 bases. Trimming at V came to 4 bases and at J to 3 bases, leaving 2 bases not matched to a gene. Germline CDR1 and CDR2: SGHTA and FQGNSA. CDR3 length: 14 amino acids. CDR3 in DNA: TGTGCCAGCAGCTCGGGACAGTACACCGGGGAGCTGTTTTTT. The encoded protein is CASSSGQYTGELFF. Using reference TRBV7-2 and TRBJ2-2 for the parts outside the CDR3, the full variable domain is GAGVSQSPSNKVTEKGKDVELRCDPISGHTALYWYRQSLGQGLEFLIYFQGNSAPDKSGLPSDRFSAERTGGSVSTLTIQRTQQEDSAVYLCASSSGQYTGELFFGEGSRLTVL.

The chain employs TRBV5-5 and TRBJ1-2, with 9 positions matching TRBD1. This CDR3 is built from 16 residues. The V gene end was trimmed by 4 bases and the J gene end by 6 bases; junction bases not matched to a gene: 13. In germline, CDR1 is SGHKS, CDR2 YYEKEE (reference sequence). The CDR3 sequence is CASSTQDRGYFDGYTF. The CDR3 bases are TGTGCCAGCAGCACCCAAGACAGGGGGTATTTCGATGGCTACACCTTC.

This clone was found once. The chain couples TRBV7-8 to TRBJ2-7; TRBD2 matches at 8 bases. Germline loops: CDR1 SGHVS, CDR2 FQNEAQ. The CDR3 sequence is 16 residues long. The V and J ends lost 1 base and 2 bases, in that order; junction bases with no gene match: 7. The CDR3 DNA reads as TGTGCCAGCAGCTTAGACGGCGGGGGGTTAACCTACGAGCAGTACTTC. It specifies CASSLDGGGLTYEQYF.

The rearrangement uses TRBV7-9 and TRBJ1-1; D unresolved. CDR1 SEHNR and CDR2 FQNEAQ come from the germline V gene (reference sequence). Trimming stripped 4 bases from V and 4 bases from J, with 13 bases between. This CDR3 region has 14 residues. CDR3 coding DNA: TGTGCCAGCAGCTCCCTGGGCCTGGGCACTGAAGCTTTCTTT. It encodes CASSSLGLGTEAFF.

The V call is TRBV9, the J call TRBJ2-5; possible D gene TRBD2, 6 bases. There are 13 residues in the CDR3. The germline V and J ends were trimmed by 0 bases and 5 bases, with 8 bases remaining between them. Germline assignment: CDR1 SGDLS and CDR2 YYNGEE. CDR3 amino acids: CASSVGGRETQYF. CDR3 sequence (DNA): TGTGCCAGCAGCGTAGGGGGGAGGGAGACCCAGTACTTC.

The chain links TRBV5-1 to TRBJ2-7; maybe TRBD2 (6 bases). This CDR3 has 15 amino acids. Trimming cost V 6 bases and J 3 bases, with 19 bases left between them. CDR1 is SGHRS and CDR2 is YFSETQ in the germline V gene. CDR3 protein: CASTSPGTGVYEQYF. As DNA, the CDR3 is TGCGCCAGCACCTCGCCCGGGACGGGAGTCTACGAGCAGTACTTC.

The genes are TRBV15 and TRBJ1-1; D remains ambiguous. Germline loops: CDR1 LNHNV, CDR2 YYDKDF (reference sequence). The V end lost 8 bases, the J end lost 8 bases, and 12 bases lay between the germline ends. The CDR3 has 11 residues. Here the CDR3 DNA reads TGTGCCACCCGAGGCCTCACCGAAGCTTTCTTT. Translated: CATRGLTEAFF.

This clone was seen once. The genes are TRBV6-5 and TRBJ2-5; D may match TRBD1 or TRBD2 (5 bases each). Germline CDR1 and CDR2: MNHEY and SVGAGI. CDR3 length: 12 residues. V lost 5 bases and J lost 7, with 11 bases in between. DNA for the CDR3: TGTGCCAGCAGTCCTCAGGGACGGACCCAGTACTTC. Translation gives CASSPQGRTQYF.

Relative to its sample, this clone is medium-sized. The chain carries TRBV7-2 and TRBJ2-5; 10 bases are shared with TRBD2. Germline V gene data show CDR1 as SGHTA and CDR2 as FQGNSA. Trimming removed 5 bases from V and 1 base from J; junction bases left unmatched: 4. The CDR3 is 15 residues long. This chain's CDR3 is CASSPLAGSQETQYF. CDR3 sequence (DNA): TGTGCCAGCAGCCCACTAGCGGGGAGCCAAGAGACCCAGTACTTC.

This clone was recorded a few times. The chain employs TRBV19 and TRBJ1-4, with a possible D match to TRBD1 (6 bases). The CDR3 length is 15 residues. Between the trimmed V and J ends, which lost 6 bases and 5 bases, there was a span of 16 bases. Germline-derived CDR1 and CDR2 are LNHDA and SQIVND (reference sequence). The CDR3 DNA sequence: TGTGCCAGTAGCCAACAGGACAGAGTGAATGAAAAACTGTTTTTT. It translates to CASSQQDRVNEKLFF.

This chain joins TRBV7-2 and TRBJ2-2; TRBD2 aligns across 7 bases. The junction had 0 bases not matched to a gene; V was cut back by 4 bases and J by 4 bases. The length of the CDR3 is 13 residues. Germline V gives CDR1 SGHTA, CDR2 FQGNSA. CDR3: CASSWGGTGELFF. The CDR3 coding sequence is TGTGCCAGCAGCTGGGGGGGCACCGGGGAGCTGTTTTTT.

The rearrangement uses TRBV4-2 and TRBJ2-3, with 11 bases fitting TRBD1. J was trimmed by 5 bases and V by 4 bases; bases with no gene match: 5. This CDR3 has 15 amino acids. Germline CDR1 LGHNA, CDR2 YNFKEQ. CDR3 bases: TGTGCCAGCAGCCCGGACAGGGGGCCAAAAGATACGCAGTATTTT. This gives the protein CASSPDRGPKDTQYF.

The genes are TRBV9 and TRBJ2-7; TRBD2 matches at 8 bases. This CDR3 contains 14 residues. The germline gives CDR1 SGDLS, CDR2 YYNGEE. J gave up 7 bases and V 0 bases, and 6 bases lay outside the gene matches. CDR3 in DNA: TGTGCCAGCAGCGTAGCCGGGACTAGGAGGGAGCAGTACTTC. Encoded protein: CASSVAGTRREQYF.

The chain joins TRBV21-1 to TRBJ1-2; the D segment call TRBD1 is taken from the table without a DNA check. TRBV21-1 is deemed a pseudogene. CDR3 length: 15 residues. The CDR3 region has the DNA TGTGCCAGCAGCCGCAAACCGGGACAGAACTATGGCTACACCTTC. It is translated as CASSRKPGQNYGYTF.